The 31 T cell receptor beta chains listed next were all sequenced from one sample in a study of blood T cell repertoires in COVID-19. Using immunoSEQ multiplex PCR, the repertoire was profiled, and TCRdb retains in-frame clones only, with some absent. The sample yields under 200,000 clones, under 85% seen once. Sequencing was carried out using peripheral blood. The receptors were gathered from a woman aged 40 to 50 with acute or convalescent COVID-19.

The chain joins TRBV10-3 to TRBJ2-5, with 14 bases identical to TRBD2. CDR1 is ENHRY and CDR2 is SYGVKD in the germline V gene. V dropped 9 bases and J dropped 5; count of bases not matched to a gene: 8. This CDR3 spans 15 amino acids. CDR3 residues: CAMTLTSGGAETQYF. CDR3 DNA: TGTGCCATGACCCTGACTAGCGGGGGGGCGGAGACCCAGTACTTC.

The chain couples TRBV6-1 to TRBJ1-6; TRBD1 matches 11 bases. V trimming: 3 bases; J trimming: 9 bases; junction bases outside the gene matches: 13. The CDR3 length is 18 residues. Germline-derived CDR1 and CDR2 are MNHNS and SASEGT. The CDR3 DNA is TGTGCCAGCAGTGAGTTTGGACAGGGGGCGATGGGGGGTTCACCCCTCCACTTT. As protein: CASSEFGQGAMGGSPLHF.

The chain employs TRBV4-2 and TRBJ2-2; 12 bases are a match to TRBD2. V shed 4 bases, J shed 5 bases, and the junction held 5 bases outside the gene matches. CDR1 is LGHNA, CDR2 YNFKEQ, per germline. This CDR3 contains 16 residues. The chain's CDR3 is CASSRLTSGGTGELFF. DNA of the CDR3: TGTGCCAGCAGCCGCCTCACTAGCGGGGGGACCGGGGAGCTGTTTTTT.

The CDR3 region is CASRPRQGSNSYNSPLHF. DNA of the CDR3: TGTGCCAGCAGACCGAGACAGGGGTCCAACTCCTATAATTCACCCCTCCACTTT. The V and J genes are TRBV5-6 and TRBJ1-6; 8 bases match TRBD1. CDR3 length: 18 residues. Germline CDR1 is SGHDT and CDR2 is YYEEEE. Germline trimming cut 5 bases from V and 0 bases from J; bases unmatched to any gene: 10.

The V call is TRBV3-1 (or the pseudogene TRBV3-2), the J call TRBJ1-2; the match to TRBD1 covers 7 bases. Germline V gene sequence: CDR1 LGHDT, CDR2 YNNKEL (reference sequence). The CDR3 covers 14 residues. V lost 0 bases and J lost 4; bases outside the gene matches: 2. This CDR3 is CASSQEGQSYGYTF. DNA for the CDR3: TGTGCCAGCAGCCAAGAGGGACAGAGCTATGGCTACACCTTC.

This clone was picked up one time. Compared with germline, one end of the junction differs, possibly owing to a read error. The gene calls are TRBV6-5 and TRBJ2-7, with TRBD2 as a possible D gene (5 bases). The CDR3 sequence is 14 residues long. The germline V gene has CDR1 MNHEY and CDR2 SVGAGI. CDR3 DNA sequence: TGTTCCAGCCGCACCGGGCCGAGGGTAGGCGAGCAGTACTTC. This gives the protein CSSRTGPRVGEQYF.

The count of this clone is one. The V gene is TRBV30, the J gene TRBJ2-7; 9 bases map to TRBD1. CDR1 GTSNPN and CDR2 SVGIG come from the germline V gene (reference sequence). CDR3 length: 16 residues. V was pared by 3 bases and J by 4 bases, with 13 bases of the junction left unmatched. Here the CDR3 reads CAWRLGGTGSNYEQYF. The CDR3 DNA follows: TGTGCCTGGAGACTGGGGGGGACAGGGTCAAATTACGAGCAGTACTTC.

The chain carries TRBV5-6 and TRBJ2-7; a weak D match, TRBD1 (6 bases). Per the germline V gene, CDR1 is SGHDT and CDR2 is YYEEEE. The V and J ends lost 5 bases and 5 bases respectively, with 17 bases between them. The CDR3 contains 14 residues. CDR3 protein: CASRGAGLVHEQYF. DNA for the CDR3: TGTGCCAGCAGGGGGGCCGGCCTCGTTCACGAGCAGTACTTC.

Concerning this clone itself: The identical CDR3 is also encoded by other nucleotide sequences in the sample. The chain combines TRBV7-9 with TRBJ1-1, with D hard to call. Per the germline V gene, CDR1 is SEHNR and CDR2 is FQNEAQ (reference sequence). This CDR3 region has 12 residues. Trimming cost V 3 bases and J 6 bases, with 8 bases left between them. CDR3 coding DNA: TGTGCCAGCAGCTTGGGAGGGCCTGAAGCTTTCTTT. Translated, it gives CASSLGGPEAFF. Combining the CDR3 with reference TRBV7-9 and TRBJ1-1 gives the whole variable domain DTGVSQNPRHKITKRGQNVTFRCDPISEHNRLYWYRQTLGQGPEFLTYFQNEAQLEKSRLLSDRFSAERPKGSFSTLEIQRTEQGDSAMYLCASSLGGPEAFFGQGTRLTVV.

This clone was picked up a small number of times. This chain uses TRBV15 with TRBJ1-3; no definite D call. The CDR3 sequence is 14 residues long. V was clipped by 1 base and J by 14 bases, with 18 bases between them. Germline CDR1 LNHNV, CDR2 YYDKDF (reference sequence). CDR3 DNA sequence: TGTGCCACCAGCAGAGGGGTGGCTGCGGCTCTCTTATATTTT. Amino acid sequence: CATSRGVAAALLYF.

The chain employs TRBV6-6 and TRBJ2-1; D might be TRBD2 (5 bases). The V end was cut by 7 bases, the J end by 2 bases, with 9 bases between. The CDR3 is 13 amino acids. CDR1 and CDR2 (germline): MNHNY, SVGAGI (reference sequence). CDR3 DNA: TGTGCCAGCACCGGGGATCCCTACAATGAGCAGTTCTTC. It encodes CASTGDPYNEQFF.

This rearrangement joins TRBV10-1 to TRBJ1-5; no clear D gene. Trimming cost V 8 bases and J 1 base, with 9 bases left between them. This CDR3 comprises 13 residues. Germline CDR1 and CDR2: WNHNN and SYGVQD (reference sequence). CDR3 protein: CASQRESNQPQHF. The CDR3 nucleotides are TGCGCCAGCCAGAGGGAGAGCAATCAGCCCCAGCATTTT.

V usage is TRBV7-9 and J usage is TRBJ1-2, with 7 bases that match TRBD1. Germline trimming cut 4 bases from V and 6 bases from J; bases unmatched to any gene: 11. From germline, CDR1 is SEHNR and CDR2 FQNEAQ (reference sequence). CDR3 length: 15 residues. The CDR3 DNA reads as TGTGCCAGCAGCTACGCAAGCAACAGGGGTGATGGCTACACCTTC. It codes for CASSYASNRGDGYTF.

The genes are TRBV3-1 (or the pseudogene TRBV3-2) and TRBJ2-2; D gene unclear. The CDR3 totals 12 residues. V gave up 4 bases and J gave up 6 bases, with 6 bases separating them. Germline V gene sequence: CDR1 LGHDT, CDR2 YNNKEL (reference sequence). CDR3 sequence (DNA): TGTGCCAGCAGCCCCCTCGCCGGGGAGCTGTTTTTT. Amino acid sequence: CASSPLAGELFF.

The chain combines TRBV28 with TRBJ1-6; possibly TRBD1 for D (6 bases). Germline V CDR1 and CDR2: MDHEN, SYDVKM. Trimming shortened V by 6 bases and J by 6 bases, and 15 bases separated the two germline ends. CDR3 length equals 15 residues. CDR3 sequence: CASRRDRTPNSPLHF. The CDR3 bases are TGTGCCAGCAGACGTGACAGGACCCCTAATTCACCCCTCCACTTT.

This clone was counted a single time. This chain uses TRBV25-1 with TRBJ2-3, with D perhaps TRBD1 (5 bases). Germline lookup yields CDR1 MGHDK and CDR2 SYGVNS. V lost 3 bases and J lost 7, with 8 bases in between. This CDR3 is built from 12 residues. The CDR3 loop is CASSDPGNTQYF. DNA of the CDR3: TGTGCCAGCAGTGATCCAGGGAATACGCAGTATTTT.

CDR3 in amino acids: CASSQSSIQFF. In DNA, the CDR3 is TGCGCCAGCAGCCAGTCTAGCATACAGTTCTTC. The chain employs TRBV4-1 and TRBJ2-1, with a tentative D call TRBD2 (5 bases). CDR1 MGHRA and CDR2 YSYEKL come from the germline V gene. The CDR3 length is 11 residues. Trimming removed 3 bases at V and 13 bases at J, with 10 bases between.

The J gene is TRBJ1-4, the V gene TRBV29-1; D unresolved. The CDR3 runs to 13 residues. The V gene lost 4 bases and the J gene lost 4 bases, with 10 bases spanning the gap. CDR1 is SQVTM, CDR2 ANQGSEA, per germline. CDR3 sequence: CSVARSLNEKLFF. CDR3 coding DNA: TGCAGCGTTGCCCGGTCCCTTAATGAAAAACTGTTTTTT.

The rearrangement links TRBV3-1 (or the pseudogene TRBV3-2) to TRBJ2-1; D may be TRBD1 (5 bases). CDR1 LGHDT and CDR2 YNNKEL come from the germline V gene (reference sequence). The CDR3 loop spans 17 amino acids. The germline V and J ends were trimmed by 2 bases and 1 base, with 15 bases remaining between them. CDR3: CASSQTRVITSYNEQFF. The CDR3 DNA reads as TGTGCCAGCAGCCAAACCAGGGTTATTACATCCTACAATGAGCAGTTCTTC.

V is TRBV6-1 and J is TRBJ2-1, with TRBD2 identical over 10 bases. V was clipped by 5 bases and J by 10 bases; unmatched bases: 11. From germline, CDR1 is MNHNS and CDR2 SASEGT. This CDR3 is 15 amino acids long. This CDR3 is CASSFSGGPQGEQFF. The CDR3 coding sequence is TGTGCCAGCAGTTTTAGCGGGGGGCCCCAGGGGGAGCAGTTCTTC.

The V call is TRBV3-1 (or the pseudogene TRBV3-2), the J call TRBJ1-4, with a possible D match to TRBD1 (5 bases). CDR1 and CDR2 (germline): LGHDT, YNNKEL (reference sequence). This CDR3 has 15 amino acids. With 4 bases removed from V and 4 bases from J, the gap between germline ends came to 13 bases. The CDR3, as DNA: TGTGCCAGCAGCCGAACAGGCCCCTTTAATGAAAAACTGTTTTTT. Its protein product is CASSRTGPFNEKLFF.

V gene TRBV9 combines with J gene TRBJ2-2, with TRBD2 identical over 8 bases. Per germline, CDR1 SGDLS and CDR2 YYNGEE. With 0 bases clipped from V and 4 bases from J, the junction kept 14 bases outside the gene matches. The CDR3 runs 19 residues. DNA for the CDR3: TGTGCCAGCAGCGTAGGGGGACTAGAAGGGGCCCCGTTCACCGGGGAGCTGTTTTTT. Translation gives CASSVGGLEGAPFTGELFF. Drawing the rest from reference TRBV9 and TRBJ2-2, the complete variable domain is DSGVTQTPKHLITATGQRVTLRCSPRSGDLSVYWYQQSLDQGLQFLIQYYNGEERAKGNILERFSAQQFPDLHSELNLSSLELGDSALYFCASSVGGLEGAPFTGELFFGEGSRLTVL.

The gene calls are TRBV7-9 and TRBJ2-5; D unresolved. Looked up from germline, CDR1 is SEHNR and CDR2 is FQNEAQ (reference sequence). Trimming pared 4 bases from V and 2 bases from J, leaving 11 bases between. The CDR3 has 14 amino acids. Written as DNA, the CDR3 is TGTGCCAGCAGCTCAATGACGGGTCAAGAGACCCAGTACTTC. Its protein is CASSSMTGQETQYF. Variable domain in full (rest from reference TRBV7-9 and TRBJ2-5): DTGVSQNPRHKITKRGQNVTFRCDPISEHNRLYWYRQTLGQGPEFLTYFQNEAQLEKSRLLSDRFSAERPKGSFSTLEIQRTEQGDSAMYLCASSSMTGQETQYFGPGTRLLVL.

The V gene is TRBV7-2, the J gene TRBJ1-6, with D possibly TRBD1 on 6 matching bases. The CDR3 is 14 amino acids. CDR1 SGHTA and CDR2 FQGNSA come from the germline V gene. The V and J ends lost 4 bases and 13 bases respectively, with 17 bases between them. The CDR3 region has the DNA TGTGCCAGCAGCTCCAATACAGGGAGTAATCCCCTCCACTTT. Translated: CASSSNTGSNPLHF.

This clone was seen a handful of times. The gene calls are TRBV11-2 and TRBJ1-6; D call uncertain. CDR1 is SGHAT, CDR2 FQNNGV, per germline. V lost 6 bases and J lost 11, with 23 bases in between. The CDR3 is 16 residues long. The CDR3 here is CASSSIPSRGPTPLHF. Written as DNA, the CDR3 is TGTGCCAGCAGTTCCATACCGTCCCGAGGTCCTACACCCCTCCACTTT.

J is TRBJ2-5 and V is TRBV5-4, with D possibly TRBD2 on 6 matching bases. V lost 4 bases, J lost 2 bases, and 15 bases lay in between. Germline lookup yields CDR1 SGHNT and CDR2 YYREEE (reference sequence). This CDR3 has 15 residues. The CDR3 nucleotides read TGTGCCAGCAGCCGGGTAGCGGAAATGCAAGAGACCCAGTACTTC. It encodes CASSRVAEMQETQYF.

This chain connects TRBV5-1 to TRBJ2-7; possible D gene TRBD2, 6 bases. The germline V gene has CDR1 SGHRS and CDR2 YFSETQ. The germline V and J ends were trimmed by 0 bases and 3 bases, with 10 bases remaining between them. The CDR3 is 14 amino acids. CDR3 amino acids: CASSLAGTLYEQYF. In nucleotides, the CDR3 is TGCGCCAGCAGCTTGGCCGGGACTCTCTACGAGCAGTACTTC. Full variable domain (missing parts from reference TRBV5-1 and TRBJ2-7): KAGVTQTPRYLIKTRGQQVTLSCSPISGHRSVSWYQQTPGQGLQFLFEYFSETQRNKGNFPGRFSGRQFSNSRSEMNVSTLELGDSALYLCASSLAGTLYEQYFGPGTRLTVT.

This chain links TRBV7-2 with TRBJ2-1, with TRBD2 identical over 7 bases. The CDR3 contains 14 residues. Germline values: CDR1 SGHTA, CDR2 FQGNSA. With 4 bases clipped from V and 10 bases from J, the junction kept 10 bases outside the gene matches. The CDR3 loop is CASSSQPTLAEQFF. CDR3 nucleotides: TGTGCCAGCAGCTCCCAGCCAACACTAGCGGAGCAGTTCTTC.

The chain carries TRBV6-2 or TRBV6-3 and TRBJ1-1; tentative D call: TRBD1 (5 bases). This CDR3 is built from 15 residues. Germline V gene sequence: CDR1 MNHEY, CDR2 SVGEGT. The V and J ends lost 6 bases and 10 bases respectively, with 24 bases between them. Written as DNA, the CDR3 is TGTGCCAGCAGCAGACTCCCGGGACTAAGGGAGCGAGCTTTCTTT. Its translation: CASSRLPGLRERAFF.

The V and J genes are TRBV11-3 and TRBJ2-2, with unresolved D. Germline CDR1 is SGHNT and CDR2 is YENEEA. The germline V and J ends were trimmed by 5 bases and 6 bases, with 7 bases remaining between them. The CDR3 loop spans 12 amino acids. CDR3 sequence: CASSHTSGELFF. DNA of the CDR3: TGTGCCAGCAGCCACACGTCCGGGGAGCTGTTTTTT.

The chain recombines TRBV29-1 with TRBJ2-2, with 9 nucleotides matching TRBD2. The CDR3 spans 15 residues. Unmatched junction bases numbered 8, after V lost 7 bases and J lost 2 bases. Germline CDR1 SQVTM, CDR2 ANQGSEA. The CDR3 sequence: CSATQTSGNTGELFF. The CDR3 nucleotides are TGCAGCGCGACCCAGACTAGCGGAAACACCGGGGAGCTGTTTTTT.